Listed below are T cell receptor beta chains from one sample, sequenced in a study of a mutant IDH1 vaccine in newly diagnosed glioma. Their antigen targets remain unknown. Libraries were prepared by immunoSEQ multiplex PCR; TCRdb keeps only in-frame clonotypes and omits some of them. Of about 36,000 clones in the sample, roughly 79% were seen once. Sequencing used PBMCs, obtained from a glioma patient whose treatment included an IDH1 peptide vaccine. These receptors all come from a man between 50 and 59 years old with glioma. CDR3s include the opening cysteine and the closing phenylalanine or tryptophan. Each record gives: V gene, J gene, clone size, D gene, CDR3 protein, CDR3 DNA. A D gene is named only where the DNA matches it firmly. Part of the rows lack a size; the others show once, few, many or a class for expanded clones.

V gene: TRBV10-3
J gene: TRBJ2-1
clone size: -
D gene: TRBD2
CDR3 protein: CAINDGTSSNEQFF
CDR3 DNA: TGTGCCATCAATGATGGGACTAGCTCCAATGAGCAGTTCTTC

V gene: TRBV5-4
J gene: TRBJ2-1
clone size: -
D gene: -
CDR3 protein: CASSKGSGRGYNEQFF
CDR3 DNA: TGTGCCAGCAGCAAGGGTTCGGGTCGGGGTTACAATGAGCAGTTCTTC

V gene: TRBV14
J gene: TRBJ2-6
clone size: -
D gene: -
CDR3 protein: CASSQDVADLGANVLTF
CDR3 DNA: TGTGCCAGCAGCCAAGATGTTGCCGACCTTGGGGCCAACGTCCTGACTTTC

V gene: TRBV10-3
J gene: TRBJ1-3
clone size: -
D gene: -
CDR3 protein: CAISEKDQGGGNTIYF
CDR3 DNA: TGTGCCATCAGTGAGAAGGACCAGGGCGGGGGGAACACCATATATTTT

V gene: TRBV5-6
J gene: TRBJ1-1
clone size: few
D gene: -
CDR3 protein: CASSLAGQNTEAFF
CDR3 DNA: TGTGCCAGCAGCTTGGCGGGACAGAACACTGAAGCTTTCTTT

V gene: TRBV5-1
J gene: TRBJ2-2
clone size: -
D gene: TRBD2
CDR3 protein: CASSPLTSGIHRGWLFF
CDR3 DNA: TGCGCCAGCAGCCCCTTAACTAGCGGGATCCACCGGGGATGGCTGTTTTTT

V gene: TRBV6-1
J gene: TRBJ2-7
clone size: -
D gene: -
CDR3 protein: CASSELVGPYEQYF
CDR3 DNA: TGTGCCAGCAGTGAACTGGTGGGGCCCTACGAGCAGTACTTC

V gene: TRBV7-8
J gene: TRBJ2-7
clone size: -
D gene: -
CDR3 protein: CASSLSLTYEQYF
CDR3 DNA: TGTGCCAGCAGCTTATCCCTCACCTACGAGCAGTACTTC

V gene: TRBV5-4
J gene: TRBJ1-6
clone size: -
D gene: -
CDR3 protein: CASSFPMGSGSPLHF
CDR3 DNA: TGTGCCAGCAGCTTTCCAATGGGGTCGGGTTCACCCCTCCACTTT

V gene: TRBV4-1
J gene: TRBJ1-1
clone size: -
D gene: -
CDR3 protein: CASSQAGATSTEAFF
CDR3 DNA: TGCGCCAGCAGCCAAGCAGGGGCCACGAGCACTGAAGCTTTCTTT

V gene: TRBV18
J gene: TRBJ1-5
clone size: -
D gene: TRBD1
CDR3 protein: CASSPQRLSGTGVQPQHF
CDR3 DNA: TGTGCCAGCTCACCGCAGAGATTGTCCGGGACAGGGGTTCAGCCCCAGCATTTT

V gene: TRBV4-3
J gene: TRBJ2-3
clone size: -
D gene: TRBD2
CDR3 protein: CASSQLGGGATDTQYF
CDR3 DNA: TGCGCCAGCAGCCAGTTAGGCGGGGGGGCAACAGATACGCAGTATTTT

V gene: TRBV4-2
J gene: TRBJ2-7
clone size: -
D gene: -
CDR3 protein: CASSQDLGSYEQYF
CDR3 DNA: TGTGCCAGCAGCCAAGATTTGGGTTCCTACGAGCAGTACTTC

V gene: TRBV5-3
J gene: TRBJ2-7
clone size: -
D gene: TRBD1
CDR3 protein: CARSRTGGFSVGGLIYEQYF
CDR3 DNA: TGTGCCAGAAGCCGGACAGGGGGTTTTTCTGTGGGAGGTCTAATATACGAGCAGTACTTC

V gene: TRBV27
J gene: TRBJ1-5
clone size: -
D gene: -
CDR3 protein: CASSLGRAGQPQHF
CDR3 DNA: TGTGCCAGCAGTTTAGGACGGGCGGGTCAGCCCCAGCATTTT

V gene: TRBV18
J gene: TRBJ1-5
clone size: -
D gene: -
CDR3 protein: CASSPGEYQPQHF
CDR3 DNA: TGTGCCAGCTCACCGGGGGAGTATCAGCCCCAGCATTTT

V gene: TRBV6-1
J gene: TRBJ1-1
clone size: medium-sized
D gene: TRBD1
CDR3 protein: CATHLGEGARTFF
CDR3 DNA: TGTGCCACCCACCTGGGAGAGGGGGCGCGGACTTTCTTT

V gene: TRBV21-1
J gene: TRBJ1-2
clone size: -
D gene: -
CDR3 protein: CASSTWTPHLYGYTF
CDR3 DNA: TGTGCCAGCAGCACTTGGACACCGCATTTGTATGGCTACACCTTC

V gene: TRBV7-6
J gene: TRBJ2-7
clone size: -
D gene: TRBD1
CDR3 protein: CASNKGQNLYLYEQYF
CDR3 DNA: TGTGCCAGCAACAAGGGACAGAACCTGTACCTCTACGAGCAGTACTTC

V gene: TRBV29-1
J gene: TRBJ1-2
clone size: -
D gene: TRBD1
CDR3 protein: CSVVELDRDGSYTF
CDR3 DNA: TGCAGCGTTGTGGAATTGGACAGGGATGGGAGCTACACCTTC

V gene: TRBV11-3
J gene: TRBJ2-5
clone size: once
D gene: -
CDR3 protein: CASSYAETQYF
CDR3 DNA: TGTGCCAGCAGCTACGCAGAGACCCAGTACTTC

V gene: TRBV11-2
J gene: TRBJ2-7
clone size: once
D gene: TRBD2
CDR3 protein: CASSSGTSRNYEQYF
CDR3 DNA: TGTGCCAGCAGCTCCGGGACTAGCAGAAACTACGAGCAGTACTTC

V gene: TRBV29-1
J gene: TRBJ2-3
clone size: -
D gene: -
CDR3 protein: CSVEGGGYADTQYF
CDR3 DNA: TGCAGCGTTGAGGGGGGCGGGTATGCAGATACGCAGTATTTT

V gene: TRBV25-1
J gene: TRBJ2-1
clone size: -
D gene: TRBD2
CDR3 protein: CASSESSRGGYNEQFF
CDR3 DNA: TGTGCCAGCAGTGAATCTTCCCGGGGGGGGTACAATGAGCAGTTCTTC

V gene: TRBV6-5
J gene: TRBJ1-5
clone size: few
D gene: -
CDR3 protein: CASSPRHDQPQHF
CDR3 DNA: TGTGCCAGCAGCCCCCGGCACGATCAGCCCCAGCATTTT

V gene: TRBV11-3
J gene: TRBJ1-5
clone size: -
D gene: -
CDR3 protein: CASSLGRDQPQHF
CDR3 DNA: TGTGCCAGCAGCTTAGGGCGGGATCAGCCCCAGCATTTT

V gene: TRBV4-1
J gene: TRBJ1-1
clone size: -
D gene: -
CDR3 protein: CASSRGDGMSTEAFF
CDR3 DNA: TGCGCCAGCAGCCGAGGGGACGGGATGTCCACTGAAGCTTTCTTT

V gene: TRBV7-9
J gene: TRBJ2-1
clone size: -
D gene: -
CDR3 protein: CASRAQGSSYNEQFF
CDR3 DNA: TGTGCCAGCAGAGCTCAGGGGAGCTCCTACAATGAGCAGTTCTTC

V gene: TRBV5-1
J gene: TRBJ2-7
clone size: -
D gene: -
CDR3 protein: CASSFGSSYEQYF
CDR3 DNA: TGCGCCAGCAGCTTTGGAAGCTCCTACGAGCAGTACTTC

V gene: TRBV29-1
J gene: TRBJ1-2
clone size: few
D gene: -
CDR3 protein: CSVEWRARDGYTF
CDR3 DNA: TGCAGCGTTGAATGGAGGGCGCGGGATGGCTACACCTTC

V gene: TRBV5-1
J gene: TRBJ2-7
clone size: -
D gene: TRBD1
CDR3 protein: CASSSTGGSYEQYF
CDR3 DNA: TGCGCCAGCAGCTCTACAGGGGGCTCCTACGAGCAGTACTTC

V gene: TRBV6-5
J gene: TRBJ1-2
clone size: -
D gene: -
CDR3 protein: CASGGRERIVGYTF
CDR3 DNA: TGTGCCAGCGGTGGGAGGGAAAGGATAGTAGGCTACACCTTC

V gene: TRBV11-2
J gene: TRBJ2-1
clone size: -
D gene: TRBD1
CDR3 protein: CASTYKGAFEEQFF
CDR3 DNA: TGTGCCAGCACCTACAAGGGGGCTTTTGAGGAGCAGTTCTTC

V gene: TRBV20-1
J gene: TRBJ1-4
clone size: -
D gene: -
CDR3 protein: CSASNEKLFF
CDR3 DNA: TGCAGTGCTAGTAATGAAAAACTGTTTTTT

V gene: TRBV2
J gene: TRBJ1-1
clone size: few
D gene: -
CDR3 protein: CASSVRRTEAFF
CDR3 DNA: TGTGCCAGCAGCGTTAGGCGGACTGAAGCTTTCTTT

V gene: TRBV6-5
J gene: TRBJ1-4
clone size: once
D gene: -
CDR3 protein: CASSPTGGIGEKLFF
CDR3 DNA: TGTGCCAGCAGTCCCACCGGGGGGATTGGGGAAAAACTGTTTTTT

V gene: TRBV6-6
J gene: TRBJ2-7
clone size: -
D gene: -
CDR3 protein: CASSYSSSVAYEQYF
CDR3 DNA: TGTGCCAGCAGTTACTCTAGCAGCGTAGCCTACGAGCAGTACTTC

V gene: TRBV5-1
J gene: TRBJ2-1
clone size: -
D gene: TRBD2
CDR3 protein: CASSLGAGGSLEQFF
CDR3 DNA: TGCGCCAGCAGCTTAGGAGCGGGAGGATCACTAGAGCAGTTCTTC

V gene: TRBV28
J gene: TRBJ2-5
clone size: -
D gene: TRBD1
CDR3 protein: CASRGETGALGYRETQYF
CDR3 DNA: TGTGCCTCCCGAGGGGAAACAGGGGCACTTGGGTACCGGGAGACCCAGTACTTC

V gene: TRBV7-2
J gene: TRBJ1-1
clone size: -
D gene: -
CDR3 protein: CASSLGVDGYTEAFF
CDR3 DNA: TGTGCCAGCAGCTTAGGCGTCGACGGATACACTGAAGCTTTCTTT